This TCR beta chain was recorded in a study of cytomegalovirus exposure and HLA in healthy donors (dated by TCRdb to between 2016 and 2019). About the investigation overall: In an earlier analysis of roughly 590 of the donors, roughly 300 Gb of sequence data and approximately 120 million unique TCR beta sequences from about 179 million T cells were reported. An early release that covered around 590 HLA-typed donors contained approximately 290 gigabases of sequencing data and about 93 million unique TCR sequences. Of the approximately 400 genotyped donors, roughly 76% were placed in the genetic ancestry cluster associated with self-reported Caucasian donors. The aim of the study was to test whether cataloging public T cell receptors could identify signatures of past pathogen exposure. The study profiled the T cell repertoires of about 640 subjects by immunosequencing and related them to cytomegalovirus serostatus. Besides the first cohort of roughly 640 subjects, a separate validation cohort made up of over 100 different subjects was used. To predict cytomegalovirus infection status, the study brought together high-throughput TCR immunosequencing, statistical association of individual TCRs with disease status, and machine learning. A later analysis re-examined previously published TCR beta repertoires from about 700 donors and added high-resolution HLA genotyping to investigate patterns of TCR occurrence. The later analysis used no new phenotypic data to find candidate immune exposures, relying instead on TCR beta sequences and their occurrence across donors. An earlier analysis of approximately 500 of the donors applied high-throughput TCR beta sequencing to assess whether each TCR beta V gene segment acted as functional or pseudogenic. Donor age, sex, ethnicity and CMV serostatus were compiled together with the repertoire data. A later genetic analysis used genome-wide SNP genotypes for 398 of the 666 donors, treating that subset as a discovery cohort. Every repertoire in the discovery cohort had been generated on one and the same sequencing platform. Both class I and class II loci were covered by HLA typing, at four-digit resolution. Typing coverage varied by locus: roughly 620-640 donors for A, B, C, DRB1 and DQB1; about 520 for DQA1; 600 to 610 for DPA1; more than 450 for DPB1. Roughly 5 DR-DQ haplotypes were handled as single units for association and clustering because linkage in the cohort was strong. Across 398 genotyped donors of the cohort, an average of about 220,000 unique TCR beta nucleotide sequences per donor were sequenced, and 15% to 20% of those sequences were non-productive.

In the case of this clone: Its antigen is currently not known. Qualities for individual bases were not recorded, and no much larger clone is one base off.

From the cysteine through the phenylalanine, the CDR3 covers 15 amino acids. Left in the record is the CDR3 DNA by itself, 45 bases read in frame from the first base. From a lookup of the germline V gene, CDR1 and CDR2 are SGDLS and YYNGEE. Relative to germline, V is missing 4 bases and J is missing 7 bases, with 9 bases of the junction outside any gene match. Study-wide conclusions, independent of this receptor: HLA typing was unavailable for some donors at each locus, so association tests used only the typed subset. In a later analysis, the rate of TCR association differed among HLA loci, with DRB1 alleles having the most associated TCRs and HLA-C alleles having the fewest. The earlier analysis of 450 to 700 of the donors excluded roughly 16 rarely observed V segments, including chromosome 9 orphons, because counts were too low. In an earlier analysis of some 550 of the donors, most TCR beta V segments were observed in productive rearrangements about 87% or about 30% of the time, broadly matching IMGT annotations. Linkage disequilibrium might explain the correlated functional status among segregating V segments, but an unknown experimental factor could not be ruled out. A few of the identified cytomegalovirus-associated TCR beta chains were confirmed in vitro to be specific for cytomegalovirus antigens. Because the 87-base-pair reads could not distinguish some IMGT-functional V segments, including TRBV6-2 and TRBV6-3, those segments were excluded. The authors suggested that the approach could potentially be extended to other disease states and immunological phenotypes. A cluster of highly shared sequence variants was judged likely to represent a technical artifact of the sequencing pipeline. An association between a missense DCLRE1C variant and V-gene and J-gene trimming of TCR beta chains was found in a later genetic analysis and replicated in an independent cohort. Immune exposure information for the cohort was limited to CMV serostatus. The cohort was sequenced for TCR beta chains only, and without alpha or paired-chain data the features that could be detected were limited. In the study, 150 to 200 TCR beta chains were listed as associated with cytomegalovirus. In a later analysis, HLA-associated TCR beta chains showed more clonal expansion and lower generation probabilities than non-associated chains that were equally common. While some public TCRs were present in many individuals, most TCR sequences turned up only very rarely across donors. In both the original and validation cohorts, the classifier was reported to diagnose cytomegalovirus status with high specificity and sensitivity. Presence/absence analyses assumed roughly uniform sequencing depth across donors, an assumption that may not hold. Several of the top co-occurrence clusters appeared to be linked to parvovirus B19, influenza, CMV and Epstein-Barr virus, according to a later analysis. According to a later analysis, most CMV-associated TCR beta chains appeared to be HLA-restricted, and the HLA associations seemed to be driven largely by CMV exposure. Specific HLA alleles were associated with roughly 16,000 TCR beta sequences at a false discovery rate of 0.05 in a later analysis. Compared with the approximately 600-donor mean, donors in an Asian-associated ancestry cluster had fewer N-insertions in productive TCRs, according to a later genetic analysis. Assigning TCR associations to individual alleles was difficult when HLA alleles, especially DR and DQ, strongly co-occurred. A further reported finding was that TCR beta sequences accurately predicted the HLA-A and HLA-B alleles for most subjects in the first cohort.

The cohort comprised hundreds of healthy bone marrow donors. At the time of sampling, every cohort member was nominally healthy, though immune exposures that went unrecorded were likely present. The donor was CMV seropositive and belonged to the group of 250 to 350 seropositive cohort members. A peripheral blood sample was collected from each donor, and TCR beta sequencing was performed on peripheral blood mononuclear cells. The Qiagen DNeasy Blood Extraction Kit was used to extract genomic DNA from the blood cell samples. Receptor amplification or capture employed the immunoSEQ multiplex PCR assay. The multiplex PCR relied on a mix of 60 forward primers for TCR Vbeta segments and 13 reverse primers for TCR Jbeta segments. Amplification of the CDR3 region of rearranged TCR beta genes was performed with a multiplex PCR assay on genomic DNA. Amplified TCR beta libraries were sequenced as 87-base-pair reads on the Illumina HiSeq System. The authors' pipeline ran thus. Across the 500 to 700 repertoires, a later analysis counted approximately 75 million unique TCR beta chains, roughly 11 million of which were shared by at least two donors. Raw reads were error-corrected and collapsed into unique sequences with a nearest-neighbor algorithm that merged closely related sequences to remove PCR and sequencing errors. Alignment of CDR3 sequences to IMGT reference sequences was used to assign V, D and J gene segments. Each retained sequence needed at least a six-nucleotide match to both a V gene segment and a J gene segment. A rearrangement was called productive if the CDR3 had no stop codons and remained in frame with V and J, and every other rearrangement was called non-productive. CDR3 was defined according to IMGT convention as the region running from the second conserved V-encoded cysteine to the conserved J-encoded phenylalanine. The earlier analysis of some 550 of the donors excluded any sequence lacking an unambiguous match to a single V gene segment. An earlier analysis of some 610 of the donors called V segments functional above 56.7% productive rearrangements and segregating when the between-donor standard deviation exceeded 5%. A statistical classification framework was developed to diagnose cytomegalovirus status using the catalog of TCR beta chain sequences. A later analysis assigned V and J genes by comparing TCR nucleotide sequences with IMGT/GENE-DB human TR gene sequences. In a later analysis, CDR3 sequences and most-parsimonious VDJ recombination scenarios were assigned using the TCRdist pipeline. A later analysis defined each TCR beta chain by its CDR3 amino acid sequence plus V-gene family, and excluded reads lacking a unique V-gene family. To address suspected cross-contamination and a sequencing artifact, a later analysis removed under 600 highly shared, low-generation-probability nucleotide sequences. In a later analysis, a clonal expansion index for each public chain was calculated from normalized within-repertoire ranks of inferred template counts. In a later analysis, generation probabilities were computed with a VDJ recombination model fitted to out-of-frame rearrangements, and the resulting probabilities were checked against IGoR. In a later analysis, hypergeometric tests were used to score TCR-TCR, TCR-HLA and TCR-CMV co-occurrence, with a repertoire-size bias correction applied to TCR pairs. To estimate false discovery rates, a later analysis permuted the HLA or CMV assignments 20 times. A later analysis grouped co-occurring TCRs with DBSCAN, adding TCRdist sequence similarity when clustering within HLA-allele-positive subsets. For co-occurrence clustering, repertoires with fewer than 30,000 or more than 120,000 public chains were excluded, along with a handful of repertoires with anomalous nucleotide sharing. TCRdb took this table from immuneACCESS and kept in-frame rearrangements with V and J called. Such tables lack part of the clones; where checked against another copy, unresolved V genes explain under half of the gap, and the rest is unexplained. D and trimming were read from the DNA, whereas the V and J calls and clone size are those reported in that table. The sample has fewer than 150,000 clones on record, around 70% of them singletons. The top ten clonotypes cover 8.2% of the sample.

The chain is encoded by TRBV9 joined to TRBJ1-4; 8 central bases correspond to TRBD1. The TCR was taken from a woman aged 40-49 years in good health and CMV-seropositive. Sequencing was performed on PBMCs. The nucleotide sequence is TGTGCCAGCAGCATGACAGGGGAGACGGGTGAAAAACTGTTTTTT. Translation gives CASSMTGETGEKLFF.